This T cell receptor (beta chain) was identified during a study of blood T cell repertoires in COVID-19. The wider study: Samples of COVID-19 (acute and convalescent) were obtained from the United States, Italy and Spain.

J lost 4 bases, V lost 3 bases, and 16 bases had no gene match. Germline V CDR1 and CDR2: SGDLS, YYNGEE. The CDR3 length is 18 residues. Profiled with immunoSEQ multiplex PCR; TCRdb holds only in-frame clones, not every one. This table has approximately 180,000 clones, more than 80% appearing once. Sequenced input: PBMCs or T cells enriched from blood (not recorded which). J is TRBJ1-2 and V is TRBV9; 9 bases line up with TRBD1. The receptor's source is a man aged 35-49 years who had recovered from COVID-19. The CDR3 bases are TGTGCCAGCAGCGGACGTACTAATCCGGGACAGGGCTTCTATGGCTACACCTTC. It encodes CASSGRTNPGQGFYGYTF.